This T cell receptor (beta chain) was sequenced in a study of blood T cell repertoires in COVID-19. The CDR3 extends over 15 amino acids. Germline V gene data show CDR1 as MNHNS and CDR2 as SASEGT. Trimming stripped 1 base from V and 1 base from J, with 10 bases between. In the authors' methods: Amplification from reference gene primers served as the basis for estimated nucleated cell counts. Method: immunoSEQ multiplex PCR; TCRdb's copy keeps in-frame clones and lacks some. The V and J calls and clone size come from that table; D and trimming were worked out from the DNA. This sample has over 25,000 clones, with roughly 90% found just once.

The TCR sequence derives from an older man with active or convalescent COVID-19. The rearrangement joins TRBV6-1 to TRBJ1-2, with a tentative D call TRBD1 (6 bases). What was sequenced was peripheral blood. Here the CDR3 reads CASSEERGGNYGYTF. CDR3 DNA sequence: TGTGCCAGCAGTGAAGAACGAGGGGGTAACTATGGCTACACCTTC.